This entry lists 26 T cell receptor beta chains sequenced from one sample in a study of tumor-infiltrating lymphocytes in localized non-small cell lung cancer. Measured with immunoSEQ multiplex PCR; TCRdb has only the in-frame clones, and not every one. Among 4,600 or so clones listed, about 96% were seen once. Sequenced input: uninvolved lung tissue not adjacent to the tumor. The receptors here all came from a human donor with non-small cell lung cancer.

V gene TRBV19 combines with J gene TRBJ1-1, with D possibly TRBD1 on 5 matching bases. The CDR3 is made up of 14 amino acids. Trimming stripped 4 bases from V and 0 bases from J, with 9 bases between. CDR1 is LNHDA, CDR2 SQIVND, per germline (reference sequence). In nucleotides, the CDR3 is TGTGCCAGTAGTACGACAGACTTGAACACTGAAGCTTTCTTT. Encoded protein: CASSTTDLNTEAFF.

This chain links TRBV7-2 with TRBJ1-2, with TRBD1 identical over 7 bases. CDR1 and CDR2 from the germline V gene are SGHTA and FQGNSA. V lost 7 bases to trimming and J lost 0 bases; unmatched junction nucleotides: 5. The CDR3 runs to 14 residues. CDR3 DNA sequence: TGTGCCAGCAACAGAGGGGGCCCTAACTATGGCTACACCTTC. It specifies CASNRGGPNYGYTF.

The CDR3 is CASSLNGVVELTF. In nucleotides, the CDR3 is TGTGCCAGCAGTCTTAATGGGGTAGTAGAACTGACTTTC. The J gene is TRBJ2-6, the V gene TRBV6-1; D is ambiguous. CDR1 and CDR2 (germline): MNHNS, SASEGT. The CDR3 spans 13 residues. The V end lost 5 bases, the J end lost 16 bases, and 18 bases lay between the germline ends.

The V call is TRBV11-2, the J call TRBJ1-2; perhaps TRBD1 as D (5 bases). The CDR3 is 13 amino acids. The V gene lost 1 base and the J gene lost 8 bases, with 11 bases spanning the gap. Germline V lookup: CDR1 SGHAT, CDR2 FQNNGV. CDR3 protein: CASSLGRGGGYTF. As DNA, the CDR3 is TGTGCCAGCAGCTTAGGCCGGGGCGGGGGCTACACCTTC.

The V gene is TRBV7-2, the J gene TRBJ1-5; D may be TRBD1 (5 bases). Germline lookup yields CDR1 SGHTA and CDR2 FQGNSA. This CDR3 comprises 16 residues. The V and J ends lost 3 bases and 1 base respectively, with 13 bases between them. The CDR3 DNA sequence: TGTGCCAGCAGCTTGGGGGGAGGGTACAGCAATCAGCCCCAGCATTTT. The encoded protein is CASSLGGGYSNQPQHF.

The chain has TRBV5-6 and TRBJ2-7; D not resolved. Germline lookup yields CDR1 SGHDT and CDR2 YYEEEE. This CDR3 has 11 residues. The germline V and J ends were trimmed by 0 bases and 7 bases, with 5 bases remaining between them. In DNA, the CDR3 is TGTGCCAGCAGCTTGGGTGGGGAGCAGTACTTC. It specifies CASSLGGEQYF.

This chain joins TRBV4-1 and TRBJ1-1, with 10 bases lining up with TRBD1. The J segment lost 4 bases and the V segment lost 4 bases, leaving 3 bases of the junction unmatched. The CDR3 covers 14 residues. Per the germline V gene, CDR1 is MGHRA and CDR2 is YSYEKL. The CDR3 DNA reads TGCGCCAGCAGCCGGACAGGGGGAGGCACTGAAGCTTTCTTT. Amino acids: CASSRTGGGTEAFF.

The rearrangement uses TRBV5-8 and TRBJ1-5; TRBD1 aligns across 8 bases. The V and J ends lost 4 bases and 5 bases, in that order; junction bases with no gene match: 2. Germline V lookup: CDR1 SGHTS, CDR2 YDEGEE. The CDR3 has 13 amino acids. The CDR3 reads CASSDRGDQPQHF. In nucleotides, the CDR3 is TGTGCCAGCAGCGACAGGGGAGATCAGCCCCAGCATTTT.

The gene calls are TRBV7-9 and TRBJ2-2, with 12 bases matching TRBD2. The germline gives CDR1 SEHNR, CDR2 FQNEAQ (reference sequence). J gave up 6 bases and V 6 bases, and 5 bases lay outside the gene matches. The CDR3 is 15 residues long. CDR3 bases: TGTGCCAGCAGGAGGACTAGCGGGGTCGCCGGGGAGCTGTTTTTT. It codes for CASRRTSGVAGELFF.

About this clone itself: This sample also contains other DNA sequences that code for the same CDR3. V is TRBV27 and J is TRBJ2-1, with D tentatively TRBD1 (6 bases). Trimming cost V 4 bases and J 4 bases, with 14 bases left between them. This CDR3 region has 15 residues. Germline V CDR1 and CDR2: MNHEY, SMNVEV (reference sequence). For the CDR3, the DNA is TGTGCCAGCAGTTCCAGGCAGGGGTCATACAATGAGCAGTTCTTC. It codes for CASSSRQGSYNEQFF.

The chain is built from TRBV6-1 and TRBJ1-3; 9 positions match TRBD1. This CDR3 has 15 residues. The J segment lost 0 bases and the V segment lost 9 bases, leaving 6 bases of the junction unmatched. Looked up from germline, CDR1 is MNHNS and CDR2 is SASEGT. For the CDR3, the DNA is TGTGCCAGTTACCCGGGACAGGGCTCTGGAAACACCATATATTTT. This gives the protein CASYPGQGSGNTIYF.

This CDR3 reads CASSPRTSGSYEQYF. Written as DNA, the CDR3 is TGTGCCAGCAGTCCGAGGACTAGCGGAAGCTACGAGCAGTACTTC. This chain connects TRBV6-6 to TRBJ2-7; 10 bases align to TRBD2. Unmatched junction bases numbered 7, after V lost 5 bases and J lost 3 bases. The CDR3 spans 15 residues. The germline V gene has CDR1 MNHNY and CDR2 SVGAGI (reference sequence).

The rearrangement joins TRBV19 to TRBJ1-2, with TRBD1 as a possible D gene (5 bases). The germline V gene has CDR1 LNHDA and CDR2 SQIVND (reference sequence). V was pared by 8 bases and J by 0 bases, with 19 bases between. This CDR3 region has 16 residues. Written as DNA, the CDR3 is TGTGCCAGTTCCAGGGAGCGGCAGGTGACTAACTATGGCTACACCTTC. This gives the protein CASSRERQVTNYGYTF.

V and J are TRBV30 and TRBJ2-7; 7 nucleotides line up with TRBD2. CDR1 and CDR2 (germline): GTSNPN, SVGIG (reference sequence). The CDR3 runs 14 residues. V shed 2 bases, J shed 7 bases, and the junction held 11 bases outside the gene matches. The CDR3 protein is CAWSFWGGDGEQYF. As DNA, the CDR3 is TGTGCCTGGAGTTTCTGGGGGGGAGATGGGGAGCAGTACTTC.

The rearrangement links TRBV7-9 to TRBJ1-2; the match to TRBD1 covers 9 bases. V shed 3 bases, J shed 7 bases, and the junction held 6 bases outside the gene matches. The germline V gene encodes CDR1 SEHNR and CDR2 FQNEAQ (reference sequence). The CDR3 loop spans 14 amino acids. As DNA, the CDR3 is TGTGCCAGCAGCTTTGGACAGGGGTCGAGTGGCTACACCTTC. This translates into CASSFGQGSSGYTF.

This chain connects TRBV10-1 to TRBJ2-6; D is unresolved. The V gene lost 5 bases and the J gene lost 5 bases, with 19 bases spanning the gap. CDR3 length: 17 amino acids. Germline assignment: CDR1 WNHNN and CDR2 SYGVQD (reference sequence). CDR3 loop: CASSYMRAQSRANVLTF. The CDR3 DNA follows: TGCGCCAGCAGTTACATGCGCGCACAAAGTCGGGCCAACGTCCTGACTTTC.

The gene calls are TRBV30 and TRBJ1-4, with 7 bases that match TRBD1. CDR3 length: 13 amino acids. Germline V CDR1 and CDR2: GTSNPN, SVGIG (reference sequence). V was pared by 8 bases and J by 4 bases, with 7 bases of the junction left unmatched. The CDR3 sequence is CAASGTDNEKLFF. Written as DNA, the CDR3 is TGTGCCGCTTCCGGGACAGATAATGAAAAACTGTTTTTT.

This chain joins TRBV4-1 and TRBJ2-7; 10 bases align to TRBD2. From germline, CDR1 is MGHRA and CDR2 YSYEKL. V was clipped by 1 base and J by 7 bases; unmatched bases: 7. This CDR3 is built from 15 residues. The CDR3 DNA sequence: TGCGCCAGCAGCCAAGCCTCTAGCGGGAGTCTGGAGCAGTACTTC. This gives the protein CASSQASSGSLEQYF.

The chain is built from TRBV30 and TRBJ1-6; D is unclear. Germline lookup yields CDR1 GTSNPN and CDR2 SVGIG (reference sequence). V was trimmed by 2 bases and J by 12 bases, leaving 14 bases between them. The CDR3 totals 13 residues. The CDR3 region is CAWSTDQPRPLHF. The CDR3 coding sequence is TGTGCCTGGAGTACTGACCAACCCCGACCCCTCCACTTT.

This clone was seen a handful of times. The V gene is TRBV6-6, the J gene TRBJ2-7; 7 nucleotides line up with TRBD2. CDR3 length: 15 amino acids. The germline gives CDR1 MNHNY, CDR2 SVGAGI (reference sequence). J gave up 4 bases and V 3 bases, and 9 bases lay outside the gene matches. The CDR3 loop is CASSYLIGGTYEQYF. The CDR3 DNA reads TGTGCCAGCAGTTATCTTATCGGGGGGACTTACGAGCAGTACTTC.

V usage is TRBV11-1 and J usage is TRBJ1-2; 9 bases are shared with TRBD1. J lost 6 bases, V lost 5 bases, and 10 bases had no gene match. This CDR3 has 15 residues. From germline, CDR1 is SGHAT and CDR2 FQDESV (reference sequence). This chain's CDR3 is CASSVGQGGQDGYTF. CDR3 nucleotide sequence: TGTGCCAGCAGCGTGGGACAGGGCGGTCAAGATGGCTACACCTTC.

The CDR3 DNA is TGTGCCAGCTCGGCTACAGGGCAGGGCACTGAAGCTTTCTTT. Protein sequence: CASSATGQGTEAFF. The chain has TRBV18 and TRBJ1-1, with D tentatively TRBD1 (6 bases). Germline lookup yields CDR1 KGHSH and CDR2 LQKENI. V gave up 6 bases and J gave up 4 bases, with 15 bases separating them. The CDR3 covers 14 residues.

The chain uses TRBV27 and TRBJ1-2; tentative D call: TRBD1 (6 bases). This CDR3 region has 11 residues. V lost 6 bases to trimming and J lost 6 bases, with 8 bases between them. Germline V gene sequence: CDR1 MNHEY, CDR2 SMNVEV (reference sequence). The CDR3 DNA is TGTGCCAGCAGGGACAGTCATGGCTACACCTTC. Translated: CASRDSHGYTF.

CDR3 amino acids: CASSSQGQGMNTEAFF. The CDR3 DNA reads TGTGCCAGCAGCTCCCAGGGACAGGGAATGAACACTGAAGCTTTCTTT. The rearrangement links TRBV7-8 to TRBJ1-1, with 9 nucleotides matching TRBD1. CDR3 length: 16 residues. V gave up 4 bases and J gave up 0 bases; unmatched junction bases: 6. CDR1 and CDR2 (germline): SGHVS, FQNEAQ.

V is TRBV6-5 and J is TRBJ2-3; D is perhaps TRBD1 or TRBD2 (6 bases each). The V end lost 0 bases, the J end lost 2 bases, and 9 bases lay between the germline ends. Germline V lookup: CDR1 MNHEY, CDR2 SVGAGI. The CDR3 spans 15 residues. This chain's CDR3 is CASSYSGGPTDTQYF. The CDR3 bases are TGTGCCAGCAGTTACTCCGGGGGCCCCACAGATACGCAGTATTTT.

V is TRBV10-2 and J is TRBJ1-5; TRBD1 matches 9 bases. This CDR3 spans 13 amino acids. V lost 6 bases, J lost 5 bases, and 2 bases stayed unmatched. Germline V gives CDR1 WSHSY, CDR2 SAAADI. This chain's CDR3 is CASSTGGDQPQHF. In nucleotides, the CDR3 is TGCGCCAGCAGCACAGGGGGCGATCAGCCCCAGCATTTT.